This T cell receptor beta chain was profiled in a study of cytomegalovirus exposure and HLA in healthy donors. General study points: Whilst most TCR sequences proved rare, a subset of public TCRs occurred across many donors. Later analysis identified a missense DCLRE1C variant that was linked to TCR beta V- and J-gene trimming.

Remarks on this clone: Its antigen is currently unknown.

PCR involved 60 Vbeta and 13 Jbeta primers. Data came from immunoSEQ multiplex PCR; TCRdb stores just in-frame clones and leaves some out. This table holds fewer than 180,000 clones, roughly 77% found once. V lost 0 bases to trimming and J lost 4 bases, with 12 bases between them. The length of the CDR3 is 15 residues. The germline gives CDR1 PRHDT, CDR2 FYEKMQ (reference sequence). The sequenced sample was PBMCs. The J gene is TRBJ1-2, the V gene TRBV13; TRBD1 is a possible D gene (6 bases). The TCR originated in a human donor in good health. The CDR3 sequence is CASSLGSTGGYGYTF. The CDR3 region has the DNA TGTGCCAGCAGCTTAGGGTCGACAGGCGGCTATGGCTACACCTTC.